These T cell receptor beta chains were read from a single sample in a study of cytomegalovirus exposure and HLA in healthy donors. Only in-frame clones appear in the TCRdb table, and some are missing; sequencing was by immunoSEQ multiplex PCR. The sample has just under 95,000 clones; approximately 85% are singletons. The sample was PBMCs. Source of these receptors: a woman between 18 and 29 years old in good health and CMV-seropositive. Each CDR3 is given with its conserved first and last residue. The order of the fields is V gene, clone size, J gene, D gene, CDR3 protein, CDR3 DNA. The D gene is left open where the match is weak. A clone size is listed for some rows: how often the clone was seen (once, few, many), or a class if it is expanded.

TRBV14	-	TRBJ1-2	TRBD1	CASSQTHSTGMSYGYTF	TGTGCCAGCAGCCAAACCCATTCGACAGGGATGTCCTATGGCTACACCTTC
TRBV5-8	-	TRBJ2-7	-	CASSLLHNYEQYF	TGTGCCAGCAGCTTGTTACATAACTACGAGCAGTACTTC
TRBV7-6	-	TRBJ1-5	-	CASSKLQGNSNQPQHF	TGTGCCAGCAGCAAACTACAGGGCAATAGCAATCAGCCCCAGCATTTT
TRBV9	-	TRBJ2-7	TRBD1	CASSVASGGREQYF	TGTGCCAGCAGCGTAGCTTCAGGGGGTCGGGAGCAGTACTTC
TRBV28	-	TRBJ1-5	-	CASSSPAGSSQPQHF	TGTGCCAGCAGTTCCCCCGCAGGATCGAGTCAGCCCCAGCATTTT
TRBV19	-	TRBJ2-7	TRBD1	CASSTPGQGRYEQYF	TGTGCCAGTAGTACCCCGGGACAGGGGAGGTACGAGCAGTACTTC
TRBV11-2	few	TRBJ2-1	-	CASSLELTGTYNEQFF	TGTGCCAGCAGCTTGGAACTTACCGGGACTTACAATGAGCAGTTCTTC
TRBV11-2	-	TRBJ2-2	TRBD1	CASSPKNYRGQIRELFF	TGTGCCAGCAGTCCTAAAAATTACAGGGGTCAAATCCGGGAGCTGTTTTTT
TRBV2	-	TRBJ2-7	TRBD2	CASSEVVAGTYEQYF	TGTGCCAGCAGTGAAGTGGTAGCGGGGACCTACGAGCAGTACTTC
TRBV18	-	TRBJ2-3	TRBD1	CASSPVGLRGPSTDTQYF	TGTGCCAGCTCACCAGTCGGTCTCAGGGGGCCGTCCACAGATACGCAGTATTTT
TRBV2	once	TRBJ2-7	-	CASRASYEQYF	TGTGCCAGCAGGGCTTCCTACGAGCAGTACTTC
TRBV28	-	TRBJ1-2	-	CASSDGGLYYGYTF	TGTGCCAGCAGTGACGGGGGGCTATACTATGGCTACACCTTC
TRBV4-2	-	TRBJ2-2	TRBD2	CASSLGGTSGTGELFF	TGTGCCAGCAGCCTAGGAGGGACTAGCGGTACCGGGGAGCTGTTTTTT
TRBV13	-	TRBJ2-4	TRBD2	CASSLTRGLAGEWDIQYF	TGTGCCAGCAGCTTGACAAGGGGACTAGCGGGAGAGTGGGACATTCAGTACTTC
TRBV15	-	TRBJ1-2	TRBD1	CATSPTGDYGYTF	TGTGCCACCAGTCCAACAGGGGACTATGGCTACACCTTC
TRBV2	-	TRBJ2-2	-	CASNLQGSANTGELFF	TGTGCCAGCAACCTCCAGGGATCCGCGAACACCGGGGAGCTGTTTTTT
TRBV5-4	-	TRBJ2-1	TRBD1	CASSPGQVTYNEQFF	TGTGCCAGCAGTCCCGGACAGGTAACCTACAATGAGCAGTTCTTC
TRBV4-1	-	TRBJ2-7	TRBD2	CASSQHGGSGNEQYF	TGCGCCAGCAGCCAACACGGCGGGAGCGGCAACGAGCAGTACTTC
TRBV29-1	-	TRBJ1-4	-	CSVGQSNEKLFF	TGCAGCGTTGGACAGTCTAATGAAAAACTGTTTTTT
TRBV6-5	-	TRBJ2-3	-	CASSNHRDTDTQYF	TGTGCCAGCAGTAACCACAGGGACACAGATACGCAGTATTTT
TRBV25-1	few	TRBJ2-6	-	CASSVRAGGANVLTF	TGTGCCAGCAGTGTAAGGGCGGGTGGGGCCAACGTCCTGACTTTC
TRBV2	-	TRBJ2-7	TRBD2	CASSRDYSYEQYF	TGTGCCAGCAGTCGGGACTACTCCTACGAGCAGTACTTC
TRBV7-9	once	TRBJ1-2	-	CASSTQGFSGYTF	TGTGCCAGCAGTACCCAGGGGTTCTCTGGCTACACCTTC
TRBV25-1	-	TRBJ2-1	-	CASSEGSRFDNEQFF	TGTGCCAGCAGTGAAGGTAGTCGGTTTGACAATGAGCAGTTCTTC
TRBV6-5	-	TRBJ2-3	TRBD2	CASRLAGGPSDTQYF	TGTGCCAGCAGGTTAGCGGGGGGGCCTTCAGATACGCAGTATTTT
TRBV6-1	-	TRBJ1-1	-	CASSPTVWRIEAFF	TGTGCCAGCAGCCCCACCGTTTGGAGGATAGAAGCTTTCTTT
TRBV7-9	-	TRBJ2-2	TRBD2	CAPVQRESTGELFF	TGTGCCCCGGTTCAGCGGGAGAGCACCGGGGAGCTGTTTTTT
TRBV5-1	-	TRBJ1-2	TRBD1	CASSPDRGIYGYTF	TGCGCCAGCAGCCCCGACAGGGGAATATATGGCTACACCTTC
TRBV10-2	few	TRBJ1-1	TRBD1	CASSQGANTEAFF	TGCGCCAGCAGCCAGGGGGCGAACACTGAAGCTTTCTTT
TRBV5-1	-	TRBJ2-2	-	CASRRTSTGELFF	TGCGCCAGCAGGCGGACTTCGACCGGGGAGCTGTTTTTT
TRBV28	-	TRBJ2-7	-	CASNPGQIYEQYF	TGTGCCAGCAACCCAGGACAGATCTACGAGCAGTACTTC
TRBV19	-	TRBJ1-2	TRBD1	CASSLEGQSYGYTF	TGTGCCAGTAGTCTGGAGGGACAGAGCTATGGCTACACCTTC
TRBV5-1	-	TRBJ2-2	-	CASSLASDGDTGELFF	TGCGCCAGCAGCTTGGCTTCAGACGGGGACACCGGGGAGCTGTTTTTT
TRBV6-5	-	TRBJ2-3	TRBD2	CASSYSGGGSMDTQYF	TGTGCCAGCAGTTACTCGGGCGGGGGATCAATGGATACGCAGTATTTT
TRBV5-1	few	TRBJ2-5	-	CASSRASYQETQYF	TGCGCCAGCAGTCGTGCGAGTTACCAAGAGACCCAGTACTTC
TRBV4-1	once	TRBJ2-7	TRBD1	CASSQYTPGQGAYEQYF	TGCGCCAGCAGCCAATATACCCCGGGACAGGGGGCCTACGAGCAGTACTTC
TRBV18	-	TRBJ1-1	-	CASSRSEDTEAFF	TGTGCCAGCTCACGGTCAGAGGACACTGAAGCTTTCTTT
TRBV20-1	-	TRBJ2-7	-	CSASLDYEQYF	TGCAGTGCTAGTCTAGACTACGAGCAGTACTTC
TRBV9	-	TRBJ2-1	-	CASSVGSNYNEQFF	TGTGCCAGCAGCGTAGGGAGTAACTACAATGAGCAGTTCTTC
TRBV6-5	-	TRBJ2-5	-	CASRASREETQYF	TGTGCCAGCAGGGCCTCGCGGGAAGAGACCCAGTACTTC
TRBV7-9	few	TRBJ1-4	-	CASSGVTANEKLFF	TGTGCCAGCAGCGGAGTGACAGCAAATGAAAAACTGTTTTTT
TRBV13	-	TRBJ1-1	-	CASSLGQNTQAFF	TGTGCCAGCAGTCTCGGACAGAATACGCAAGCTTTCTTT
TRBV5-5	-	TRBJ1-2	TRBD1	CASKSTGVYGYTF	TGTGCCAGCAAGTCCACAGGGGTTTATGGCTACACCTTC
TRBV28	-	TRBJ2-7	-	CASSLSSGDHYEQYF	TGTGCCAGCAGTTTATCCTCAGGGGACCACTACGAGCAGTACTTC
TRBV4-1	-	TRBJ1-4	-	CASSLGQGATNEKLFF	TGCGCCAGCAGCCTCGGCCAGGGTGCAACTAATGAAAAACTGTTTTTT
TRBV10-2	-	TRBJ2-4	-	CASSEPKNIQYF	TGCGCCAGCAGTGAGCCTAAAAACATTCAGTACTTC
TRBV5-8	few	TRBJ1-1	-	CATGVRGRTEAFF	TGTGCCACAGGGGTCCGGGGTCGCACTGAAGCTTTCTTT
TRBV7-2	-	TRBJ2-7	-	CASTDRDYLRSEQYF	TGTGCCAGCACGGACAGGGACTATTTAAGGTCGGAGCAGTACTTC
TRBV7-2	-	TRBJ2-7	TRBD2	CASSLGRGRGYEQYF	TGTGCCAGCAGCTTAGGTCGGGGGAGGGGCTACGAGCAGTACTTC
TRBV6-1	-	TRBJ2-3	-	CASSEYGLSTDTQYF	TGTGCCAGCAGTGAATATGGACTGAGCACAGATACGCAGTATTTT
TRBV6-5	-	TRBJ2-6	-	CASRSEGSGANVLTF	TGTGCCAGCAGATCTGAGGGCTCTGGGGCCAACGTCCTGACTTTC
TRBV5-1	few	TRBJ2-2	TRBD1	CASSLGQVERELFF	TGCGCCAGCAGCCTGGGACAGGTCGAACGGGAGCTGTTTTTT
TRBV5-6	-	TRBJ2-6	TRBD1	CASSPRTGSSGANVLTF	TGTGCCAGCAGCCCAAGGACAGGCTCCTCTGGGGCCAACGTCCTGACTTTC
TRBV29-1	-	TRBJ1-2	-	CSVVPNSPVRGYTF	TGCAGCGTTGTACCCAACTCCCCGGTGCGGGGCTACACCTTC
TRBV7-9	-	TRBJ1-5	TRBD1	CASSSEPGTENQPQHF	TGTGCCAGCAGCTCCGAACCCGGGACAGAAAATCAGCCCCAGCATTTT
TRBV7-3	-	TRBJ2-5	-	CASSSRGVGETQYF	TGTGCCAGCAGCTCTAGGGGTGTAGGAGAGACCCAGTACTTC
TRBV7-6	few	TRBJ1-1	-	CASSLGGPNTEAFF	TGTGCCAGCAGCTTAGGCGGCCCGAACACTGAAGCTTTCTTT
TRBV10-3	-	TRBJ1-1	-	CAISESSVGSTEAFF	TGTGCCATCAGTGAGTCTTCGGTGGGGAGCACTGAAGCTTTCTTT